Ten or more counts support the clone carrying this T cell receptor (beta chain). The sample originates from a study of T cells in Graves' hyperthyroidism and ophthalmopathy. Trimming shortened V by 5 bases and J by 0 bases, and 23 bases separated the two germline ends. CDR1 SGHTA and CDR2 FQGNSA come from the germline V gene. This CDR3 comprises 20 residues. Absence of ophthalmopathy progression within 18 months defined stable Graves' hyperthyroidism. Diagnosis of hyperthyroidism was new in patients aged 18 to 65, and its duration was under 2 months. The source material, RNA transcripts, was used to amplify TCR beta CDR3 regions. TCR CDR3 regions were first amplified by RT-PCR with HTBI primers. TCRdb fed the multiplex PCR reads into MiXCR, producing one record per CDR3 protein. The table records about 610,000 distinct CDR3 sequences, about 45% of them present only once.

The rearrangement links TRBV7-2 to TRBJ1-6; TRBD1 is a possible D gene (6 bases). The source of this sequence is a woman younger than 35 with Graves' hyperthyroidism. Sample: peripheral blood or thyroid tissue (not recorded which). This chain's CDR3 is CASSRRGGTSYSSYNSPLHF. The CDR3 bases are TGTGCCAGCAGCAGACGAGGTGGGACATCGTATAGCTCCTATAATTCACCCCTCCACTTT.